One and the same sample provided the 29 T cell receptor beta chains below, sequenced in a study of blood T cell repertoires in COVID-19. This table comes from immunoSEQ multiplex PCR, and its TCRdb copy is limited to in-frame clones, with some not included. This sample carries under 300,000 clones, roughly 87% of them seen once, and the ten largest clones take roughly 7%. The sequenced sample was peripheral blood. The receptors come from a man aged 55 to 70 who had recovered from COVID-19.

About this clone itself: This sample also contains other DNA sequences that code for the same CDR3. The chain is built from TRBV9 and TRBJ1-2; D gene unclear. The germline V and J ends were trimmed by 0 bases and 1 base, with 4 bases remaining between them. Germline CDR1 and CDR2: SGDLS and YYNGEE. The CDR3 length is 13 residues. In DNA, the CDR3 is TGTGCCAGCAGCGTAGATATTAACTATGGCTACACCTTC. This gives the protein CASSVDINYGYTF.

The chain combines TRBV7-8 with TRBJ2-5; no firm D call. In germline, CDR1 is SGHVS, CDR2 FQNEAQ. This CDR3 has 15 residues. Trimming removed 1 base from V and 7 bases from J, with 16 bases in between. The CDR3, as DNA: TGTGCCAGCAGCTTAGATGTATCCCCCGGTGGGACCCAGTACTTC. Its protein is CASSLDVSPGGTQYF. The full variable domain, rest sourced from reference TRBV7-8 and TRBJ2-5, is GAGVSQSPRYKVAKRGQDVALRCDPISGHVSLFWYQQALGQGPEFLTYFQNEAQLDKSGLPSDRFFAERPEGSVSTLKIQRTQQEDSAVYLCASSLDVSPGGTQYFGPGTRLLVL.

For the CDR3, the DNA is TGTGCCAGCAGCCACAACCAGGACAGGGCCGAGCCTGAAAAACTGTTTTTT. Translating it yields CASSHNQDRAEPEKLFF. This rearrangement joins TRBV5-4 to TRBJ1-4, with TRBD1 matching 8 bases. This CDR3 is built from 17 residues. With V trimmed by 4 bases and J by 7 bases, 15 bases remained unmatched. Germline V lookup: CDR1 SGHNT, CDR2 YYREEE (reference sequence).

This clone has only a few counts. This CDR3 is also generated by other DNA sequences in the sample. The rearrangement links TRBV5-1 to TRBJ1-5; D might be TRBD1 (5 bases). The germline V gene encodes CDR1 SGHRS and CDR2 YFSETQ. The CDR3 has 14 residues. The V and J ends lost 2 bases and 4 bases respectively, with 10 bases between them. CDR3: CASSFDGGNQPQHF. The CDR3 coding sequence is TGCGCCAGCAGCTTTGACGGGGGGAATCAGCCCCAGCATTTT.

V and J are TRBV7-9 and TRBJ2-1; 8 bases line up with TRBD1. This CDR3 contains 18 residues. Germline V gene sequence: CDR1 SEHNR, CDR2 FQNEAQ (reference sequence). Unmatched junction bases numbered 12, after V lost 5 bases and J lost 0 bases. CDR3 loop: CASSKNRGWVPSYNEQFF. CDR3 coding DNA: TGTGCCAGCAGCAAGAACAGGGGGTGGGTCCCCTCCTACAATGAGCAGTTCTTC.

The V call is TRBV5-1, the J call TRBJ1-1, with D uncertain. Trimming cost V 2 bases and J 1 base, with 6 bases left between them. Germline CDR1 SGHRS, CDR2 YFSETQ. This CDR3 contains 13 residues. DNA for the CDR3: TGCGCCAGCAGCTTTCAGGAGAACACTGAAGCTTTCTTT. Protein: CASSFQENTEAFF.

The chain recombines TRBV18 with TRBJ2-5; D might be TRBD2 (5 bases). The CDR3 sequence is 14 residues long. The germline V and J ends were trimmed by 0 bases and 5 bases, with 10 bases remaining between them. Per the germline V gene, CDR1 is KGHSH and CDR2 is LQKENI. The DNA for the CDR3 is TGTGCCAGCTCACCACCGGGGAGTCCGGAGACCCAGTACTTC. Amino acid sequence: CASSPPGSPETQYF.

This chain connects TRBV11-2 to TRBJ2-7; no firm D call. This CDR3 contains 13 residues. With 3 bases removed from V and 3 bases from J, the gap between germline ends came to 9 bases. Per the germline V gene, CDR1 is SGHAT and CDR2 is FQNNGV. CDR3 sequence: CASSFNSGYEQYV. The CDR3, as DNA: TGTGCCAGCAGCTTTAACAGTGGCTACGAGCAGTACGTC.

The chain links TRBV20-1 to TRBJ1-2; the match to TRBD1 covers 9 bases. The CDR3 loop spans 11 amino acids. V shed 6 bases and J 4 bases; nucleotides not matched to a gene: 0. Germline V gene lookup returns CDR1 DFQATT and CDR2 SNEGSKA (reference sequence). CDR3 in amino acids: CSATGGYGYTF. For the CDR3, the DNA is TGCAGTGCGACAGGGGGCTATGGCTACACCTTC.

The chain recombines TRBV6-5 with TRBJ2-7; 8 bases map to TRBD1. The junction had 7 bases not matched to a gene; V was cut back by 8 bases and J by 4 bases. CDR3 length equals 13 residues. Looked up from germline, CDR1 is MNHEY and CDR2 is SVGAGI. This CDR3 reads CASGRDRRYEQYF. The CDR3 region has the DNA TGTGCCAGCGGCCGGGACAGGCGGTACGAGCAGTACTTC.

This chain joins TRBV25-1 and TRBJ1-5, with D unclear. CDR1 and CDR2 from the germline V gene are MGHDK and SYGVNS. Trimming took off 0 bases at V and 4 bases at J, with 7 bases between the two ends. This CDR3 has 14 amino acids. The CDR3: CASSEYSKNQPQHF. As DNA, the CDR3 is TGTGCCAGCAGTGAATACAGTAAAAATCAGCCCCAGCATTTT.

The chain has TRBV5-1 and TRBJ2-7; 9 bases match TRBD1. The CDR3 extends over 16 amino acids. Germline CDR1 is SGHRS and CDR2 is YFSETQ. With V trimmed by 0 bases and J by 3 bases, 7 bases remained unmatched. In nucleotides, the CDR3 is TGCGCCAGCAGCTTGGAGTCAGGGACAGGGTTCTACGAGCAGTACTTC. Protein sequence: CASSLESGTGFYEQYF.

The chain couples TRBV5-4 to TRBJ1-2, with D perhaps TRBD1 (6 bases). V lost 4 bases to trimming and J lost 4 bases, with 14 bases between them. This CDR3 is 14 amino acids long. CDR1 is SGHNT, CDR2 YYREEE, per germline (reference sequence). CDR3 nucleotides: TGTGCCAGCAGCCCGGGCGGGGGGCGCTATGGCTACACCTTC. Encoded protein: CASSPGGGRYGYTF.

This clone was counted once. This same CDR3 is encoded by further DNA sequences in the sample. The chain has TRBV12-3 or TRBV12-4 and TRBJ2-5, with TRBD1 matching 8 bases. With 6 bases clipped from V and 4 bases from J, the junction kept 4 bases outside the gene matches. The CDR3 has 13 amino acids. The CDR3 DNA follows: TGTGCCAGCAGCCCTGACAGGGGAGAGACCCAGTACTTC. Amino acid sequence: CASSPDRGETQYF.

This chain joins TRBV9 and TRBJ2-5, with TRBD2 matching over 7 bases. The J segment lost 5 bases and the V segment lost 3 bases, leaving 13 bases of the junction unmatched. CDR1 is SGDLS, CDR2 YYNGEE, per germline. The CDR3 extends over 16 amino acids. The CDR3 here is CASSAPQVAGVETQYF. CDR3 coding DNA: TGTGCCAGCAGCGCGCCCCAGGTCGCGGGGGTTGAGACCCAGTACTTC.

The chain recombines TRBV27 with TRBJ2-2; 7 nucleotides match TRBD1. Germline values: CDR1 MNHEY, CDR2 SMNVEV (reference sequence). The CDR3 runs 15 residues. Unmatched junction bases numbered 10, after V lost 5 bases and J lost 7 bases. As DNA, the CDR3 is TGTGCCAGCAGTACAACGCGACAGGGTTTCGGGGAGCTGTTTTTT. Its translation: CASSTTRQGFGELFF.

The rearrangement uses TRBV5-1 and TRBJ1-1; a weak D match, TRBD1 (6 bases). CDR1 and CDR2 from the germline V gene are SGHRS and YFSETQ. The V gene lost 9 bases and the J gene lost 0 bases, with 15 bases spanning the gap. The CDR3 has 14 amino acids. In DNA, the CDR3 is TGCGCCAAAAACCCCGGACAGCTGAACACTGAAGCTTTCTTT. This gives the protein CAKNPGQLNTEAFF.

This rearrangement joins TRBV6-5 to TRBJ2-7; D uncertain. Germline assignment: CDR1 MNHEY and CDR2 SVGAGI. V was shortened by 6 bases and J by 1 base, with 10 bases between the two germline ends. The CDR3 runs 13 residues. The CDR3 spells CASRPTGSYEQYF. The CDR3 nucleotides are TGTGCCAGCAGACCGACTGGGTCCTACGAGCAGTACTTC.

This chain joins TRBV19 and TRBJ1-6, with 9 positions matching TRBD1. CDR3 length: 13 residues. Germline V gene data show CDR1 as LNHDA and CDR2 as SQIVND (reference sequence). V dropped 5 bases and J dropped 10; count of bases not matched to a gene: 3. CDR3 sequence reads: CASSQGQGSPLHF. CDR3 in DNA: TGTGCCAGTAGTCAGGGACAGGGATCACCCCTCCACTTT.

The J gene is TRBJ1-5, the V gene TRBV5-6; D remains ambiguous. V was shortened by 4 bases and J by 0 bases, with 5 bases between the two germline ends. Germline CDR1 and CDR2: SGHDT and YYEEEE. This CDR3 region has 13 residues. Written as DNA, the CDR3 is TGTGCCAGCAGCGTATATAGCAATCAGCCCCAGCATTTT. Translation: CASSVYSNQPQHF. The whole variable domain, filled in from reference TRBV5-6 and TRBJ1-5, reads DAGVTQSPTHLIKTRGQQVTLRCSPKSGHDTVSWYQQALGQGPQFIFQYYEEEERQRGNFPDRFSGHQFPNYSSELNVNALLLGDSALYLCASSVYSNQPQHFGDGTRLSIL.

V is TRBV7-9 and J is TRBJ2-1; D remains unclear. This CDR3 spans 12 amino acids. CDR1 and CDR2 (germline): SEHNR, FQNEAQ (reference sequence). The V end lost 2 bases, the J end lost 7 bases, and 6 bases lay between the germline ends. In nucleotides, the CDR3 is TGTGCCAGCAGCTTATTGCTAAATGAGCAGTTCTTC. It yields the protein CASSLLLNEQFF.

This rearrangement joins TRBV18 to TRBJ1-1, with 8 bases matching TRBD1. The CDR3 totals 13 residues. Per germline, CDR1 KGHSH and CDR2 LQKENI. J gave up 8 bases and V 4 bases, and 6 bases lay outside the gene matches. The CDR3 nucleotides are TGTGCCAGCTCACTGTCACGGGACAGGGAAGCTTTCTTT. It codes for CASSLSRDREAFF.

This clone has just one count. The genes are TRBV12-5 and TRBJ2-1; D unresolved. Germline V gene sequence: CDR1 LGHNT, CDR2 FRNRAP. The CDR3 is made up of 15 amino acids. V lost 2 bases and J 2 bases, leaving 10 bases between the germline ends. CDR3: CASGLPPEPYNEQFF. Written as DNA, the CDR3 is TGTGCTAGTGGTTTGCCGCCAGAACCCTACAATGAGCAGTTCTTC.

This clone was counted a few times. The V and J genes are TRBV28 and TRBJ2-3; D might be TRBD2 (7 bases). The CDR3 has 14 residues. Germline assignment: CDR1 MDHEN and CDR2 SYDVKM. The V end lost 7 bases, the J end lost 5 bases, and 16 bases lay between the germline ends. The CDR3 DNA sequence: TGTGCCAGCATAGGAGGGGGGGCCGAAGATACGCAGTATTTT. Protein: CASIGGGAEDTQYF.

The CDR3 coding sequence is TGCGCCAGCAGCCATACCCAGATGAACTATGGCTACACCTTC. It encodes CASSHTQMNYGYTF. The V call is TRBV4-1, the J call TRBJ1-2; D is unclear. CDR1 is MGHRA and CDR2 is YSYEKL in the germline V gene. V was shortened by 3 bases and J by 2 bases, with 10 bases between the two germline ends. This CDR3 spans 14 amino acids.

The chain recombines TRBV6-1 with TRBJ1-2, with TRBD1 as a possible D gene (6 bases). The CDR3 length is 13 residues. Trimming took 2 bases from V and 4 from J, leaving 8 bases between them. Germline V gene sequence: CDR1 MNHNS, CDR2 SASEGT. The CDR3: CASSEQGSYGYTF. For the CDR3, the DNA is TGTGCCAGCAGTGAACAGGGGAGCTATGGCTACACCTTC.

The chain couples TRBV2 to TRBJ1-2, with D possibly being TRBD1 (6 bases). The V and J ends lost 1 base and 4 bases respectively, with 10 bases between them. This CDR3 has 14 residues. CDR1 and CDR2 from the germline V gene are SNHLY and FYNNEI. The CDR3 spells CASSEGTELYGYTF. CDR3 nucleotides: TGTGCCAGCAGTGAAGGGACAGAGCTCTATGGCTACACCTTC.

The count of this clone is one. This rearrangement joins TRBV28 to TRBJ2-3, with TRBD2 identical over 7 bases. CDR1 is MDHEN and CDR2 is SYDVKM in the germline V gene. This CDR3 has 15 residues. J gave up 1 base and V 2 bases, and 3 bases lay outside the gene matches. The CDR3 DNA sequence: TGTGCCAGCAGTTTAATAGGGAGGGGCACAGATACGCAGTATTTT. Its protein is CASSLIGRGTDTQYF. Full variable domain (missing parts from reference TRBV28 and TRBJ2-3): DVKVTQSSRYLVKRTGEKVFLECVQDMDHENMFWYRQDPGLGLRLIYFSYDVKMKEKGDIPEGYSVSREKKERFSLILESASTNQTSMYLCASSLIGRGTDTQYFGPGTRLTVL.

CDR3 loop: CASSSPGGRGYNEQFF. Written as DNA, the CDR3 is TGTGCCAGCAGCTCCCCCGGTGGGCGGGGCTACAATGAGCAGTTCTTC. The V call is TRBV7-2, the J call TRBJ2-1; D might be TRBD2 (6 bases). Per germline, CDR1 SGHTA and CDR2 FQGNSA. V was shortened by 4 bases and J by 3 bases, with 16 bases between the two germline ends. The CDR3 has 16 amino acids.